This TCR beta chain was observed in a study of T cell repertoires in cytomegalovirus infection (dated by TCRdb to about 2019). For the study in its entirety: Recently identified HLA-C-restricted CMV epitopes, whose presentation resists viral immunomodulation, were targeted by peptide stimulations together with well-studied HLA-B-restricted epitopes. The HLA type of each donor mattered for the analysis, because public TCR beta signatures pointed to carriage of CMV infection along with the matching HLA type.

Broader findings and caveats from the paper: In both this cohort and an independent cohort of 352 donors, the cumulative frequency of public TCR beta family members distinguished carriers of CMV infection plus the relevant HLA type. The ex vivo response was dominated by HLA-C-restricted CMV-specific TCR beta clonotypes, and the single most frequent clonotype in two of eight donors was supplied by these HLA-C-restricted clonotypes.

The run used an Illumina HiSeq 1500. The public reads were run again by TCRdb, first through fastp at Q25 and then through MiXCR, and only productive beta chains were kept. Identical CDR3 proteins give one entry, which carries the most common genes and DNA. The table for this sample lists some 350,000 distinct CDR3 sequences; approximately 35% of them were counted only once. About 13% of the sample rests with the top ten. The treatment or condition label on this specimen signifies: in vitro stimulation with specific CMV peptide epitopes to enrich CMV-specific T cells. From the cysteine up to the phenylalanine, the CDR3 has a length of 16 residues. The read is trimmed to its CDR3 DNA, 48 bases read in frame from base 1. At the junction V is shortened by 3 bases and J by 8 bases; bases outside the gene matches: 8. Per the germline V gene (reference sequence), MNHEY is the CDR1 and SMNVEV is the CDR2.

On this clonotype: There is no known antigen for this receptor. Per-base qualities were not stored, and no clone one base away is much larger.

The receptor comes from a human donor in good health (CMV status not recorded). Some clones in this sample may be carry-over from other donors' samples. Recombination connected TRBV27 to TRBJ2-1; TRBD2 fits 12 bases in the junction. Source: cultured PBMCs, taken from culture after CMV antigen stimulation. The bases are TGTGCCAGCAGTTTTACGGCGGCTAGCGGGAGGGATGAGCAGTTCTTC. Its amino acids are CASSFTAASGRDEQFF.